This TCR beta chain was recovered during a study of blood T cell repertoires in COVID-19. Study-wide context: Some COVID-19 samples were acute and others convalescent; all came from the United States, Italy and Spain. Nucleic acid was either cDNA or gDNA, and it came from T cells, B-cell-depleted T cells, or PBMCs.

Original processing methods: For nucleated cells, counts were estimated from reference gene primer amplification. Libraries were prepared by immunoSEQ multiplex PCR; TCRdb keeps only in-frame clonotypes and omits some of them. V, J and clone size are taken as reported in that table, and D and trimming were inferred from the DNA itself. The table shows more than 150,000 clones, with around 90% occurring only once. The V segment lost 4 bases and the J segment 4 bases; nucleotides outside the gene matches: 1. The germline V gene has CDR1 LGHDT and CDR2 YNNKEL (reference sequence). CDR3 length: 14 residues.

This TCR came from a man in his forties with acute or convalescent COVID-19. The rearrangement links TRBV3-1 (or the pseudogene TRBV3-2) to TRBJ1-5; 10 nucleotides line up with TRBD1. Sequences were obtained from peripheral blood. The DNA of the CDR3 is TGTGCCAGCAGCCCGGGACAGGGGAATCAGCCCCAGCATTTT. This gives the protein CASSPGQGNQPQHF.